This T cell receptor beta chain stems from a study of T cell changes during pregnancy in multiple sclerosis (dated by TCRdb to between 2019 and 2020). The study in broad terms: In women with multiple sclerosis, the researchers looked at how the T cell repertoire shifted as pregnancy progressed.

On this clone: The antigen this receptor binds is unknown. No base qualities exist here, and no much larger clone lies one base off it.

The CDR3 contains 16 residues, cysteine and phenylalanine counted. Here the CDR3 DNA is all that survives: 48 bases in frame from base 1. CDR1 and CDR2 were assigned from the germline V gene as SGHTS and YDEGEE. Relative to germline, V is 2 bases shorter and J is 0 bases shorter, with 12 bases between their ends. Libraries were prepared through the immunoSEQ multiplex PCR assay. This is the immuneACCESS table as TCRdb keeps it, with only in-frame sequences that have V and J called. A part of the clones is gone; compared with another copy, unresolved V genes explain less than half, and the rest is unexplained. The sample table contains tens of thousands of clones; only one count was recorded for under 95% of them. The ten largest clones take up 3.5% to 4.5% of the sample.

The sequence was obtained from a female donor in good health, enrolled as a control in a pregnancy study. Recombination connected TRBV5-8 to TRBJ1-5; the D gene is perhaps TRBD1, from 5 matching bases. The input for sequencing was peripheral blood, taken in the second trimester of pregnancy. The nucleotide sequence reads TGTGCCAGCAGCTTAGACAGAGGCCATAGCAATCAGCCCCAGCATTTT. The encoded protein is CASSLDRGHSNQPQHF.